The 5 T cell receptor beta chains presented below share a single source sample, sequenced in a study of blood T cell repertoires in COVID-19. The repertoire was sequenced with immunoSEQ multiplex PCR; TCRdb's copy has only in-frame clones and lacks some. The data contain 110,000 to 150,000 clones, approximately 90% of them singletons. The source material was peripheral blood. The receptors stem from a woman of 80 years or more with acute or convalescent COVID-19.

The rearrangement joins TRBV5-1 to TRBJ1-6; D is undetermined. The CDR3 contains 13 residues. With 2 bases removed from V and 11 bases from J, the gap between germline ends came to 11 bases. Germline V lookup: CDR1 SGHRS, CDR2 YFSETQ. The CDR3 DNA reads as TGCGCCAGCAGCTTAAAGCTCGATACACCCCTCCACTTT. Amino acids: CASSLKLDTPLHF.

V is TRBV24-1 and J is TRBJ1-4; perhaps TRBD1 as D (5 bases). The V and J ends lost 1 base and 5 bases respectively, with 10 bases between them. CDR3 size: 15 residues. CDR1 and CDR2 from the germline V gene are KGHDR and SFDVKD. The DNA of the CDR3 is TGTGCCACCAGTGATTTTTGGGGGGTAAATGAAAAACTGTTTTTT. Protein product: CATSDFWGVNEKLFF.

The CDR3 loop reads CSANRVPETQYF. The CDR3 nucleotides read TGCAGCGCCAACAGGGTTCCGGAGACCCAGTACTTC. The chain joins TRBV29-1 to TRBJ2-5; D perhaps matches TRBD1 (6 bases). Germline-derived CDR1 and CDR2 are SQVTM and ANQGSEA. The CDR3 sequence is 12 residues long. V was cut by 7 bases and J by 5 bases, with 14 bases left in between.

V and J are TRBV18 and TRBJ1-2; TRBD1 aligns across 9 bases. V was pared by 3 bases and J by 5 bases, with 13 bases of the junction left unmatched. The CDR3 has 17 residues. The germline gives CDR1 KGHSH, CDR2 LQKENI. The CDR3 is CASSPSLTGGTSYGYTF. The CDR3 bases are TGTGCCAGCTCACCGTCTTTGACAGGGGGAACTTCTTATGGCTACACCTTC.

The J gene is TRBJ1-4, the V gene TRBV13; D possibly corresponds to TRBD1 (5 bases). Germline loops: CDR1 PRHDT, CDR2 FYEKMQ (reference sequence). The CDR3 length is 14 residues. V was trimmed by 5 bases and J by 5 bases, leaving 12 bases between them. CDR3 region: CASSPSRQNEKLFF. CDR3 bases: TGTGCCAGCAGCCCCAGCCGACAGAATGAAAAACTGTTTTTT.